This is a list of T cell receptor beta chains from one sample in a study of blood T cell repertoires in COVID-19. TCRdb keeps only in-frame clones here, not all; method: immunoSEQ multiplex PCR. The sample gives about 460,000 clones, approximately 86% of which show up once; 7% to 10% is in the top ten. What was sequenced was PBMCs or T cells enriched from blood (not recorded which). The origin of the receptors is an older woman who had recovered from COVID-19. Both conserved end residues are part of each CDR3. The D gene is left open where the match is weak. A row's size may be missing; if present it is once, few, many or a size class.

j_gene: TRBJ2-5
v_gene: TRBV5-4
abundance: NA
d_gene: TRBD1
len: 11
CDR3aa: CASGTEETQYF
CDR3nt: TGTGCCAGCGGGACAGAAGAGACCCAGTACTTC

j_gene: TRBJ1-3
v_gene: TRBV5-5
abundance: NA
d_gene: TRBD1
len: 16
CDR3aa: CASSFTGESAGNTIYF
CDR3nt: TGTGCCAGCAGCTTCACAGGGGAATCGGCTGGAAACACCATATATTTT

j_gene: TRBJ1-1
v_gene: TRBV30
abundance: few
d_gene: TRBD1
len: 13
CDR3aa: CAWWDRGYTEAFF
CDR3nt: TGTGCCTGGTGGGACAGGGGATACACTGAAGCTTTCTTT

j_gene: TRBJ2-2
v_gene: TRBV7-7
abundance: few
d_gene: NA
len: 13
CDR3aa: CASSLTGWGELFF
CDR3nt: TGTGCCAGCAGCCTCACAGGGTGGGGGGAGCTGTTTTTT

j_gene: TRBJ1-1
v_gene: TRBV19
abundance: NA
d_gene: TRBD1
len: 17
CDR3aa: CASATNGQGWLNTEAFF
CDR3nt: TGTGCCAGTGCCACTAATGGACAGGGTTGGCTGAACACTGAAGCTTTCTTT

j_gene: TRBJ1-6
v_gene: TRBV5-1
abundance: NA
d_gene: TRBD1
len: 15
CDR3aa: CASSLEGAVDSPLHF
CDR3nt: TGCGCCAGCAGCTTGGAGGGGGCGGTTGATTCACCCCTCCACTTT

j_gene: TRBJ2-3
v_gene: TRBV7-8
abundance: NA
d_gene: NA
len: 14
CDR3aa: CASSGTTSTDTQYF
CDR3nt: TGTGCCAGCAGCGGGACAACTAGCACAGATACGCAGTATTTT

j_gene: TRBJ2-2
v_gene: TRBV7-9
abundance: NA
d_gene: NA
len: 16
CDR3aa: CASSPSRGSNTGELFF
CDR3nt: TGTGCCAGCAGCCCTAGTCGGGGGTCGAACACCGGGGAGCTGTTTTTT

j_gene: TRBJ2-6
v_gene: TRBV27
abundance: once
d_gene: NA
len: 15
CDR3aa: CASSDLQAGANVLTF
CDR3nt: TGTGCCAGCAGTGACTTACAGGCTGGGGCCAACGTCCTGACTTTC

j_gene: TRBJ1-3
v_gene: TRBV5-6
abundance: NA
d_gene: TRBD1
len: 16
CDR3aa: CASSFGQGWSGNTIYF
CDR3nt: TGTGCCAGCAGTTTTGGACAGGGGTGGTCTGGAAACACCATATATTTT

j_gene: TRBJ1-1
v_gene: TRBV19
abundance: NA
d_gene: TRBD1
len: 14
CDR3aa: CATSTGGGSTEAFF
CDR3nt: TGTGCCACCTCGACAGGGGGTGGGAGCACTGAAGCTTTCTTT

j_gene: TRBJ1-2
v_gene: TRBV13
abundance: NA
d_gene: TRBD1
len: 14
CDR3aa: CASSLGRTGYGYTF
CDR3nt: TGTGCCAGCAGCTTAGGGAGGACAGGCTATGGCTACACCTTC

j_gene: TRBJ2-1
v_gene: TRBV19
abundance: NA
d_gene: NA
len: 12
CDR3aa: CASRLGDNEQFF
CDR3nt: TGTGCCAGTAGGTTAGGGGACAATGAGCAGTTCTTC

j_gene: TRBJ2-4
v_gene: TRBV7-2
abundance: NA
d_gene: TRBD1
len: 16
CDR3aa: CASSLGDRVTKNIQYF
CDR3nt: TGTGCCAGCAGCTTAGGGGACAGGGTCACCAAAAACATTCAGTACTTC

j_gene: TRBJ2-1
v_gene: TRBV7-9
abundance: NA
d_gene: TRBD2
len: 17
CDR3aa: CASSLRVAGGFHNEQFF
CDR3nt: TGTGCCAGCAGCTTACGGGTAGCGGGGGGGTTTCACAATGAGCAGTTCTTC

j_gene: TRBJ2-1
v_gene: TRBV6-6
abundance: NA
d_gene: NA
len: 13
CDR3aa: CASSYVSYNEQFF
CDR3nt: TGTGCCAGCAGTTATGTTAGCTACAATGAGCAGTTCTTC

j_gene: TRBJ2-7
v_gene: TRBV4-1
abundance: NA
d_gene: NA
len: 16
CDR3aa: CASSQDGQIGSYEQYF
CDR3nt: TGCGCCAGCAGCCAAGATGGTCAGATTGGCTCCTACGAGCAGTACTTC

j_gene: TRBJ1-6
v_gene: TRBV4-1
abundance: NA
d_gene: NA
len: 13
CDR3aa: CASSRGDNSPLHF
CDR3nt: TGCGCCAGCAGCCGGGGAGATAATTCACCCCTCCACTTT

j_gene: TRBJ2-2
v_gene: TRBV6-5
abundance: NA
d_gene: TRBD1
len: 13
CDR3aa: CASREQGAGELFF
CDR3nt: TGTGCCAGCCGAGAACAGGGGGCCGGGGAGCTGTTTTTT

j_gene: TRBJ1-6
v_gene: TRBV6-1
abundance: few
d_gene: NA
len: 17
CDR3aa: CASSEAAGSSYNSPLHF
CDR3nt: TGTGCCAGCAGTGAAGCCGCGGGAAGCTCCTATAATTCACCCCTCCACTTT

j_gene: TRBJ1-2
v_gene: TRBV19
abundance: NA
d_gene: TRBD1
len: 15
CDR3aa: CASSTRQGVGYGYTF
CDR3nt: TGTGCCAGTAGTACCCGACAGGGTGTGGGGTATGGCTACACCTTC

j_gene: TRBJ2-2
v_gene: TRBV30
abundance: NA
d_gene: TRBD1
len: 12
CDR3aa: CASTGVGGELFF
CDR3nt: TGTGCCAGTACAGGGGTCGGCGGGGAGCTGTTTTTT

j_gene: TRBJ1-2
v_gene: TRBV4-1
abundance: few
d_gene: TRBD1
len: 16
CDR3aa: CASSQDAGGSNYGYTF
CDR3nt: TGCGCCAGCAGCCAAGATGCAGGGGGCTCTAACTATGGCTACACCTTC

j_gene: TRBJ1-1
v_gene: TRBV5-6
abundance: NA
d_gene: NA
len: 15
CDR3aa: CASSLGSLLNTEAFF
CDR3nt: TGTGCCAGCAGCTTGGGTAGCCTCCTGAACACTGAAGCTTTCTTT

j_gene: TRBJ2-3
v_gene: TRBV5-6
abundance: NA
d_gene: NA
len: 15
CDR3aa: CASSRLTLSTDTQYF
CDR3nt: TGTGCCAGCAGCAGGCTGACACTTAGCACAGATACGCAGTATTTT

j_gene: TRBJ2-1
v_gene: TRBV3-1/TRBV3-2
abundance: NA
d_gene: TRBD2
len: 15
CDR3aa: CASSQIAGGPNEQFF
CDR3nt: TGTGCCAGCAGCCAGATAGCGGGGGGCCCTAATGAGCAGTTCTTC

j_gene: TRBJ1-5
v_gene: TRBV19
abundance: NA
d_gene: NA
len: 14
CDR3aa: CATHREKGNQPQHF
CDR3nt: TGTGCCACCCACAGGGAAAAGGGCAATCAGCCCCAGCATTTT

j_gene: TRBJ2-1
v_gene: TRBV5-1
abundance: NA
d_gene: TRBD2
len: 16
CDR3aa: CASSLLAGGPSYEQFF
CDR3nt: TGCGCCAGCAGCCTTTTAGCGGGGGGGCCATCCTATGAGCAGTTCTTC

j_gene: TRBJ2-1
v_gene: TRBV29-1
abundance: once
d_gene: NA
len: 14
CDR3aa: CSVDPRGKYNEQFF
CDR3nt: TGCAGCGTTGACCCCAGGGGAAAGTACAATGAGCAGTTCTTC

j_gene: TRBJ1-1
v_gene: TRBV6-5
abundance: NA
d_gene: NA
len: 12
CDR3aa: CASNQGNTEAFF
CDR3nt: TGTGCCAGCAATCAGGGGAACACTGAAGCTTTCTTT

j_gene: TRBJ1-1
v_gene: TRBV5-4
abundance: few
d_gene: TRBD1
len: 14
CDR3aa: CASSSGQVNTEAFF
CDR3nt: TGTGCCAGCAGCTCGGGACAGGTGAACACTGAAGCTTTCTTT

j_gene: TRBJ1-2
v_gene: TRBV9
abundance: NA
d_gene: TRBD1
len: 15
CDR3aa: CASSALGQGLAGYTF
CDR3nt: TGTGCCAGCAGCGCCCTAGGACAGGGATTGGCTGGCTACACCTTC

j_gene: TRBJ2-1
v_gene: TRBV9
abundance: NA
d_gene: TRBD2
len: 16
CDR3aa: CASSVPGRGGLNEQFF
CDR3nt: TGTGCCAGCAGCGTACCTGGGCGGGGGGGACTTAATGAGCAGTTCTTC

j_gene: TRBJ1-1
v_gene: TRBV5-1
abundance: NA
d_gene: NA
len: 14
CDR3aa: CASGSDGLNTEAFF
CDR3nt: TGCGCCAGCGGATCAGACGGACTCAACACTGAAGCTTTCTTT

j_gene: TRBJ2-1
v_gene: TRBV19
abundance: NA
d_gene: NA
len: 20
CDR3aa: CASSKSPGHRLENSYNEQFF
CDR3nt: TGTGCCAGTAGTAAAAGTCCGGGACATAGGCTTGAAAACTCCTACAATGAGCAGTTCTTC

j_gene: TRBJ1-1
v_gene: TRBV5-1
abundance: NA
d_gene: NA
len: 13
CDR3aa: CASSLRLNTEAFF
CDR3nt: TGCGCCAGCAGCTTGCGGTTGAACACTGAAGCTTTCTTT

j_gene: TRBJ2-4
v_gene: TRBV6-1
abundance: NA
d_gene: NA
len: 18
CDR3aa: CASSGGREGGLAKNIQYF
CDR3nt: TGTGCCAGCAGTGGTGGCAGGGAAGGTGGTTTAGCCAAAAACATTCAGTACTTC

j_gene: TRBJ1-1
v_gene: TRBV7-9
abundance: NA
d_gene: NA
len: 14
CDR3aa: CASSPGVGLPEAFF
CDR3nt: TGTGCCAGCAGCCCAGGGGTAGGGTTACCTGAAGCTTTCTTT

j_gene: TRBJ1-5
v_gene: TRBV5-1
abundance: few
d_gene: NA
len: 15
CDR3aa: CASSLEPGGNQPQHF
CDR3nt: TGCGCCAGCAGCTTGGAGCCGGGCGGGAATCAGCCCCAGCATTTT

j_gene: TRBJ1-4
v_gene: TRBV2
abundance: NA
d_gene: NA
len: 12
CDR3aa: CASRWEGGELFF
CDR3nt: TGTGCCAGCAGGTGGGAGGGCGGGGAACTGTTTTTT

j_gene: TRBJ1-4
v_gene: TRBV4-1
abundance: NA
d_gene: NA
len: 16
CDR3aa: CASSHTSRGPNEKLFF
CDR3nt: TGCGCCAGCAGCCACACTTCCAGGGGCCCCAATGAAAAACTGTTTTTT

j_gene: TRBJ1-2
v_gene: TRBV3-1/TRBV3-2
abundance: NA
d_gene: NA
len: 13
CDR3aa: CASSQDDARGYTF
CDR3nt: TGTGCCAGCAGCCAAGACGATGCCCGGGGCTACACCTTC

j_gene: TRBJ2-7
v_gene: TRBV6-5
abundance: NA
d_gene: TRBD1
len: 14
CDR3aa: CASRETGPAYEQYF
CDR3nt: TGTGCCAGCAGAGAGACAGGGCCCGCCTACGAGCAGTACTTC

j_gene: TRBJ2-2
v_gene: TRBV12-1
abundance: NA
d_gene: NA
len: 14
CDR3aa: CASSAGLAAGELFF
CDR3nt: TGTGCCAGCAGCGCGGGACTAGCCGCCGGGGAGCTGTTTTTT

j_gene: TRBJ2-2
v_gene: TRBV24-1
abundance: NA
d_gene: TRBD2
len: 15
CDR3aa: CATSATSGNTGELFF
CDR3nt: TGTGCCACCAGTGCGACTAGCGGTAACACCGGGGAGCTGTTTTTT

j_gene: TRBJ2-7
v_gene: TRBV6-5
abundance: NA
d_gene: NA
len: 13
CDR3aa: CASSYSNIYEQYF
CDR3nt: TGTGCCAGCAGTTACTCGAACATCTACGAGCAGTACTTC

j_gene: TRBJ2-2
v_gene: TRBV24-1
abundance: NA
d_gene: NA
len: 15
CDR3aa: CATSDADRYTGELFF
CDR3nt: TGTGCCACCAGTGATGCCGACAGATACACCGGGGAGCTGTTTTTT

j_gene: TRBJ2-7
v_gene: TRBV6-1
abundance: once
d_gene: NA
len: 13
CDR3aa: CASSEITGYEQYF
CDR3nt: TGTGCCAGCAGTGAAATAACGGGCTACGAGCAGTACTTC

j_gene: TRBJ1-2
v_gene: TRBV7-8
abundance: NA
d_gene: NA
len: 15
CDR3aa: CASSLVGGAARGYTF
CDR3nt: TGTGCCAGCAGCTTAGTAGGAGGGGCCGCAAGGGGCTACACCTTC

j_gene: TRBJ2-4
v_gene: TRBV18
abundance: NA
d_gene: NA
len: 14
CDR3aa: CASSPDSTKNIQYF
CDR3nt: TGTGCCAGCTCACCGGACAGCACCAAAAACATTCAGTACTTC

j_gene: TRBJ2-5
v_gene: TRBV12-1
abundance: few
d_gene: NA
len: 16
CDR3aa: CASSFQSKAAIETQYF
CDR3nt: TGTGCCAGCAGCTTCCAATCCAAGGCGGCCATCGAGACCCAGTACTTC

j_gene: TRBJ1-5
v_gene: TRBV11-2
abundance: NA
d_gene: NA
len: 13
CDR3aa: CASSLGADQPQHF
CDR3nt: TGTGCCAGCAGCTTAGGCGCCGATCAGCCCCAGCATTTT

j_gene: TRBJ1-4
v_gene: TRBV7-9
abundance: NA
d_gene: NA
len: 15
CDR3aa: CASSRTSGGSEKLFF
CDR3nt: TGTGCCAGCAGCCGTACCTCCGGGGGAAGTGAAAAACTGTTTTTT

j_gene: TRBJ2-1
v_gene: TRBV28
abundance: NA
d_gene: TRBD2
len: 18
CDR3aa: CASSFAGGLVSSYNEQFF
CDR3nt: TGTGCCAGCAGTTTTGCGGGGGGCCTGGTTAGCTCCTACAATGAGCAGTTCTTC

j_gene: TRBJ2-5
v_gene: TRBV25-1
abundance: NA
d_gene: NA
len: 16
CDR3aa: CASSEMGRGAGETQYF
CDR3nt: TGTGCCAGCAGTGAAATGGGACGGGGGGCAGGGGAGACCCAGTACTTC